This T cell receptor beta chain was recorded in a study of shared clonotypes between healthy human individuals. The germline V gene encodes CDR1 SQVTM and CDR2 ANQGSEA. The CDR3 length is 16 residues. V lost 4 bases to trimming and J lost 1 base, with 16 bases between them. This clone came up many times. What it recognizes is unknown. In the same sample, other DNA sequences code for this CDR3. Produced via immunoSEQ multiplex PCR; TCRdb's table is partial and in-frame only. Counted here are 900,000 to 1,200,000 clones, 78% occurring once; the ten biggest clones make up 0.6% to 0.7%. Study outcomes and limitations: An expected dependence of interdonor clonotype sharing on sequencing depth was noted.

The clonotype originates from a man between 18 and 35 years old in good health. Some clones in this sample may be carry-over from other donors' samples. The rearrangement uses TRBV29-1 and TRBJ2-2; D gene ambiguous. Sequenced input: memory CD4+ T cells from PBMCs. Documented subset: CD45RA-negative fraction. The CDR3 loop is CSVAVAALRNTGELFF. As DNA, the CDR3 is TGCAGCGTTGCGGTGGCGGCCCTGAGGAACACCGGGGAGCTGTTTTTT.